This TCR beta chain was sequenced in a study of cytomegalovirus exposure and HLA in healthy donors. Study findings and constraints: Across donors, most TCRs were seen rarely, yet some public ones were widespread.

V was trimmed by 8 bases and J by 0 bases, leaving 10 bases between them. Germline V CDR1 and CDR2: MNHEY, SVGAGI. The CDR3 is made up of 13 amino acids. Data came from immunoSEQ multiplex PCR; TCRdb stores just in-frame clones and leaves some out. The sample holds 200,000 to 250,000 clones, approximately 80% seen once. This clone appeared once. Its target is unknown. The source is a woman aged 25-40 years in good health and CMV-seropositive. The chain is built from TRBV6-5 and TRBJ1-1, with a weak D call TRBD1 (6 bases). The material sequenced was PBMCs. The CDR3 here is CASQRGVNTEAFF. Written as DNA, the CDR3 is TGTGCCAGCCAGAGGGGGGTGAACACTGAAGCTTTCTTT.